The rows below give T cell receptor beta chains drawn from one sample of a study of T-cell memory formation after mild COVID-19. TCRdb re-derived calls from the 5' RACE reads in MiXCR, one entry per CDR3 protein. The sample has 200,000 to 300,000 distinct CDR3 sequences, 8.5% to 9.5% seen once. Input material: PBMCs or a T cell subset sorted from them (not recorded which). All receptors derive from a man aged 18 to 29 who had mild COVID-19 (a few samples of this study predate the infection). Cell type and time point are not known. CDR3s include the opening cysteine and the closing phenylalanine or tryptophan. D genes are given only for firm matches. Where a row states a size, it is once, few, many or the class of an expanded clone; other rows omit it.

clone_size,d_call,j_call,v_call,cdr3_aa,cdr3_nt
many,TRBD2,TRBJ2-2,TRBV5-1,CASSGGTTANTGELFF,TGCGCCAGCAGCGGGGGGACTACCGCGAACACCGGGGAGCTGTTTTTT
NA,TRBD1,TRBJ2-6,TRBV12-3/TRBV12-4,CASSVEGIGGQGTGANVLTF,TGTGCCAGCAGCGTTGAGGGTATTGGGGGACAGGGGACTGGGGCCAACGTCCTGACTTTC
NA,NA,TRBJ1-3,TRBV4-3,CASSPGPTAGNTIYF,TGCGCCAGCAGCCCTGGACCTACTGCTGGAAACACCATATATTTT
many,NA,TRBJ1-4,TRBV7-2,CASRLNEKLFF,TGTGCCAGCAGACTTAATGAAAAACTGTTTTTT
few,TRBD2,TRBJ2-1,TRBV11-2,CASSTWTSGGDLIF,TGTGCCAGCAGCACATGGACTAGCGGGGGGGACCTAATCTTC
few,NA,TRBJ1-3,TRBV7-2,CASSPSGGNTIYF,TGTGCCAGCAGCCCAAGCGGTGGAAACACCATATATTTT
once,NA,TRBJ1-4,TRBV29-1,CSVGGPNEKLFF,TGCAGCGTTGGGGGGCCTAATGAAAAACTGTTTTTT
NA,NA,TRBJ2-6,TRBV20-1,CSAMRSGANVLTF,TGCAGTGCTATGAGATCTGGGGCCAACGTCCTGACTTTC
NA,NA,TRBJ1-2,TRBV29-1,CSVSGQTNYGYTF,TGCAGCGTGTCGGGACAAACTAACTATGGCTACACCTTC
NA,TRBD2,TRBJ2-1,TRBV10-1,CATTPGGGFNEQFF,TGCGCCACGACGCCCGGGGGGGGCTTCAATGAGCAGTTCTTC
many,TRBD2,TRBJ2-7,TRBV5-6,CASSPGGPYEQYF,TGTGCCAGCAGCCCGGGGGGGCCCTACGAGCAGTACTTC
many,NA,TRBJ2-2,TRBV6-8,CASSVRDKNTGELFF,TGTGCCAGCAGTGTCCGGGACAAGAACACCGGGGAGCTGTTTTTT
many,TRBD1,TRBJ2-1,TRBV11-2,CASRVGQGPRDEQFF,TGTGCCAGCAGAGTAGGACAGGGGCCACGGGATGAGCAGTTCTTC
few,TRBD1,TRBJ1-1,TRBV20-1,CSANRQGRNTEAFF,TGCAGTGCTAATCGACAGGGCAGGAACACTGAAGCTTTCTTT
NA,NA,TRBJ2-1,TRBV12-5,CASGEYNEQFF,TGTGCTAGTGGGGAATACAATGAGCAGTTCTTC
NA,NA,TRBJ2-3,TRBV15,CATSRRRGGIRSTDTQYF,TGTGCCACCAGCCGCCGTAGGGGAGGAATCCGGAGCACAGATACGCAGTATTTT
NA,NA,TRBJ2-3,TRBV5-4,CASTGGEDTQYF,TGTGCCAGCACCGGGGGAGAGGATACGCAGTATTTT
few,NA,TRBJ1-1,TRBV27,CASSLSAGREAFF,TGTGCCAGCAGTTTATCGGCAGGGAGGGAAGCTTTCTTT
few,TRBD1,TRBJ1-2,TRBV24-1,CATSDTDRDHGYTF,TGTGCCACCAGTGATACGGACAGGGATCATGGCTACACCTTC
few,NA,TRBJ1-1,TRBV6-5,CASGRRKNTEAFF,TGTGCCAGCGGTAGACGGAAGAACACTGAAGCTTTCTTT
NA,NA,TRBJ1-6,TRBV12-3/TRBV12-4,CASSLRQGGSPLHF,TGTGCCAGCAGTTTGAGGCAGGGTGGTTCACCCCTCCACTTT
NA,NA,TRBJ2-1,TRBV7-2,CASSPVQRIDEQFF,TGTGCCAGCAGCCCAGTCCAGCGGATTGATGAGCAGTTCTTC
NA,NA,TRBJ1-2,TRBV6-2/TRBV6-3,CASRIGGIHYGYTF,TGTGCCAGCAGGATAGGAGGGATCCACTATGGCTACACCTTC
NA,NA,TRBJ2-3,TRBV18,CASSPVRDRDTDTQYF,TGTGCCAGCTCACCAGTCCGGGACCGCGACACAGATACGCAGTATTTT
many,NA,TRBJ2-7,TRBV20-1,CSARDDLEGKGYEQYF,TGCAGTGCTAGAGATGATTTGGAAGGGAAGGGCTACGAGCAGTACTTC
few,NA,TRBJ2-1,TRBV6-2/TRBV6-3,CASSYGGWNEQFF,TGTGCCAGCAGTTACGGGGGGTGGAATGAGCAGTTCTTC
NA,NA,TRBJ2-7,TRBV6-2/TRBV6-3,CASTRAGRLYEQYF,TGTGCCAGCACCAGAGCAGGTCGCCTCTACGAGCAGTACTTC
NA,NA,TRBJ1-5,TRBV4-2,CASSQDSGLSSQPQHF,TGTGCCAGCAGCCAAGATTCAGGGTTGAGCTCTCAGCCCCAGCATTTT
NA,NA,TRBJ2-4,TRBV7-2,CASSSTGTWDIQYF,TGTGCCAGCAGTTCAACCGGGACTTGGGACATTCAGTACTTC
few,NA,TRBJ2-1,TRBV12-3/TRBV12-4,CASSLAGEGNNEQFF,TGTGCCAGCAGTTTAGCAGGGGAAGGGAACAATGAGCAGTTCTTC
NA,NA,TRBJ2-6,TRBV4-1,CASSRRPHLYGANVLTF,TGCGCCAGCAGCCGACGTCCGCACCTCTATGGGGCCAACGTCCTGACTTTC
NA,NA,TRBJ1-1,TRBV7-9,CASSLLGANTEAFF,TGTGCCAGCAGCTTACTTGGGGCTAACACTGAAGCTTTCTTT
few,TRBD1,TRBJ1-2,TRBV7-9,CASSFSFGTVDYGYTF,TGTGCCAGCAGCTTCTCCTTCGGGACAGTTGACTATGGCTACACCTTC
few,NA,TRBJ2-5,TRBV10-3,CAISSLGRALQDQYF,TGTGCCATCAGTTCCTTGGGGCGGGCCCTCCAGGACCAGTACTTC
few,NA,TRBJ2-3,TRBV19,CASSTRTTTDTQYF,TGTGCCAGTAGTACCCGGACTACCACAGATACGCAGTATTTT
NA,NA,TRBJ1-6,TRBV7-2,CASSRWEVSAPLHF,TGTGCCAGCAGCCGCTGGGAGGTTTCCGCACCCCTCCACTTT
few,TRBD2,TRBJ2-3,TRBV3-1,CASSPPGGNTQYF,TGTGCCAGCAGCCCCCCGGGGGGGAATACGCAGTATTTT
few,NA,TRBJ1-1,TRBV2,CASSGSMGAFF,TGTGCCAGCAGTGGTTCGATGGGAGCTTTCTTT
NA,NA,TRBJ2-1,TRBV7-8,CASSRRWDEQFF,TGTGCCAGCAGCCGGAGGTGGGATGAGCAGTTCTTC
few,TRBD2,TRBJ2-7,TRBV20-1,CSAGGGSVAYEQYF,TGCAGTGCTGGGGGGGGATCAGTCGCCTACGAGCAGTACTTC
NA,TRBD2,TRBJ2-7,TRBV6-2/TRBV6-3,CASSYRAAGGYYEQYF,TGTGCCAGCAGTTACCGTGCAGCGGGGGGCTACTACGAGCAGTACTTC
few,TRBD2,TRBJ2-6,TRBV7-2,CASSRGGGPLGYRGANVLTF,TGTGCCAGCAGCCGCGGCGGGGGACCACTTGGATATCGTGGGGCCAACGTCCTGACTTTC
many,NA,TRBJ2-3,TRBV20-1,CSADRTADTQYF,TGCAGTGCCGACCGAACCGCAGATACGCAGTATTTT
NA,NA,TRBJ2-5,TRBV27,CASPPGVIQETQYF,TGTGCCAGTCCCCCCGGTGTTATCCAAGAGACCCAGTACTTC
many,NA,TRBJ2-3,TRBV5-1,CASSLAATDTQYF,TGCGCCAGCAGCTTAGCGGCCACAGATACGCAGTATTTT
few,TRBD2,TRBJ2-3,TRBV5-6,CASSLVGGVGSPDTQYF,TGTGCCAGCAGCTTGGTGGGGGGGGTCGGTAGTCCAGATACGCAGTATTTT
few,NA,TRBJ2-1,TRBV6-6,CASSLAESSYNEQFF,TGTGCCAGCAGCTTAGCGGAAAGCTCCTACAATGAGCAGTTCTTC
many,TRBD1,TRBJ2-3,TRBV5-1,CASSFGQDTDTQYF,TGCGCCAGCAGCTTTGGACAGGACACAGATACGCAGTATTTT
many,TRBD1,TRBJ2-4,TRBV6-2/TRBV6-3,CASTQGGALINIQYF,TGTGCCAGCACCCAAGGGGGCGCCTTAATTAACATTCAGTACTTC
NA,NA,TRBJ2-7,TRBV27,CASSLWAAGHYEQYF,TGTGCCAGCAGTTTATGGGCAGCCGGCCACTACGAGCAGTACTTC
NA,NA,TRBJ2-7,TRBV5-6,CASTDSYEQYF,TGTGCCAGCACTGACTCCTACGAGCAGTACTTC
few,TRBD2,TRBJ2-7,TRBV20-1,CSARVSGGLLYEQYF,TGCAGTGCTAGAGTCAGCGGGGGGCTCTTATACGAGCAGTACTTC
few,NA,TRBJ1-5,TRBV5-1,CASSPTGYGNQPQHF,TGCGCCAGCAGCCCGACAGGATACGGCAATCAGCCCCAGCATTTT
few,TRBD2,TRBJ2-5,TRBV6-5,CASSYGTSGEETQYF,TGTGCCAGCAGTTACGGCACTAGCGGGGAGGAGACCCAGTACTTC
NA,NA,TRBJ2-3,TRBV29-1,CSVALTQGRSDTQYF,TGCAGCGTTGCCCTAACACAGGGGAGGTCGGATACGCAGTATTTT
few,TRBD1,TRBJ1-5,TRBV7-9,CASSSHDYRGQSPQPQHF,TGTGCCAGCAGCTCGCACGATTACAGGGGGCAAAGTCCTCAGCCCCAGCATTTT
many,NA,TRBJ1-1,TRBV12-3/TRBV12-4,CASSLEMNTEAFF,TGTGCCAGCAGTTTGGAGATGAACACTGAAGCTTTCTTT
few,NA,TRBJ2-5,TRBV7-6,CASSLGETGIQYF,TGTGCCAGCAGCTTAGGGGAGACGGGGATACAGTACTTC
NA,TRBD1,TRBJ2-5,TRBV7-3,CASSLSAGQEETQYF,TGTGCCAGCAGCTTAAGTGCTGGACAGGAGGAGACCCAGTACTTC